The 30 T cell receptor beta chains in this list originate from one sample, sequenced in a study of tumor-infiltrating lymphocytes in primary liver carcinoma. Total RNA and DNA came together from approximately 20-30 mg of bulk tissue without cell sorting. The template, approximately 500 ng total RNA, yielded TCR beta cDNA made with a constant-region primer. Libraries for TCR beta were built through three nested multiplex PCR rounds, which together made up a slightly modified ARM-PCR procedure. The first two PCR rounds used TRBV1-TRBV30 primers with a Cbeta primer, nine to ten cycles each. A single record per CDR3 protein comes from TCRdb applying MiXCR to the multiplex PCR reads. This table holds fewer than 75,000 distinct CDR3 sequences, over 60% found once. The sequenced sample was liver tumor tissue from sampling region 4. Specified subset: tumor region T4, right-lateral pole. The receptors here all came from a man aged 40-55 years with primary liver carcinoma and hepatitis B virus infection.

Concerning this clonotype itself: Possible read error: a much larger clone is one base away. The rearrangement joins TRBV14 to TRBJ1-2, with D perhaps TRBD1 (6 bases). Germline-derived CDR1 and CDR2 are SGHDN and FVKESK. Trimming removed 3 bases from V and 4 bases from J, with 21 bases in between. CDR3 length: 17 residues. CDR3 residues: CASSQRGSGGIPYGYTF. In DNA form, the CDR3 reads TGTGCCAGCAGCCAGAGGGGGAGTGGAGGCATCCCCTATGGCTACACCTTC. Full variable domain (remainder filled in from reference TRBV14 and TRBJ1-2): EAGVTQFPSHSVIEKGQTVTLRCDPISGHDNLYWYRRVMGKEIKFLLHFVKESKQDESGMPNNRFLAERTGGTYSTLKVQPAELEDSGVYFCASSQRGSGGIPYGYTFGSGTRLTVV.

This clonotype turned up a few times. The chain uses TRBV11-2 and TRBJ2-1; TRBD2 matches 10 bases. There are 16 residues in the CDR3. The germline gives CDR1 SGHAT, CDR2 FQNNGV. Trimming removed 4 bases from V and 15 bases from J; junction bases left unmatched: 18. CDR3 in amino acids: CASSSELLAGVNERFF. The CDR3, as DNA: TGTGCCAGCAGCTCAGAGCTCCTAGCGGGAGTGAATGAACGGTTCTTC.

For this clonotype: Germline and junction disagree at one end, which may indicate a read error. This chain joins TRBV28 and TRBJ2-7; 8 positions agree with TRBD1. The CDR3 spans 15 residues. Germline loops: CDR1 MDHEN, CDR2 SYDVKM. This CDR3 reads CVSSFGQGLAYEQYF. DNA of the CDR3: TGTGTCAGCAGTTTCGGACAGGGACTGGCCTACGAGCAGTACTTC.

The V call is TRBV29-1, the J call TRBJ2-5, with D possibly matching TRBD1 (6 bases). Germline V gene data show CDR1 as SQVTM and CDR2 as ANQGSEA. This CDR3 is 12 amino acids long. Trimming took off 4 bases at V and 4 bases at J, with 10 bases between the two ends. The CDR3 protein is CSVAGQLETQYF. DNA of the CDR3: TGCAGCGTTGCTGGACAGCTAGAGACCCAGTACTTC.

This rearrangement joins TRBV19 to TRBJ2-3; 10 nucleotides line up with TRBD2. The J segment lost 6 bases and the V segment lost 2 bases, leaving 8 bases of the junction unmatched. This CDR3 region has 16 residues. CDR1 is LNHDA and CDR2 is SQIVND in the germline V gene (reference sequence). The CDR3 loop is CASSIIAGGTQDTQYF. DNA of the CDR3: TGTGCCAGTAGTATAATAGCGGGAGGCACACAGGATACGCAGTATTTT.

Remarks on this clonotype: Given a much more abundant clone one base away, this may be a read error. The J gene is TRBJ2-3, the V gene TRBV7-8; 15 bases map to TRBD2. This CDR3 has 16 residues. Per the germline V gene, CDR1 is SGHVS and CDR2 is FQNEAQ. The CDR3 nucleotides are TGTGCCAGCAGCTCCCCCGGGACTAGCGGGAGGAGTACGCGGTATTTT. Protein product: CASSSPGTSGRSTRYF.

The J gene is TRBJ1-1, the V gene TRBV11-2, with 9 bases aligning to TRBD1. The V segment lost 5 bases and the J segment 13 bases; nucleotides outside the gene matches: 20. The CDR3 contains 16 residues. Germline assignment: CDR1 SGHAT and CDR2 FQNNGV. The CDR3 reads CASSRGRTGVFTELFF. CDR3 sequence (DNA): TGTGCCAGCAGCCGAGGTAGGACAGGGGTCTTCACTGAACTTTTCTTT.

A remark on this clonotype: At one end, the junction sequence differs from germline, possibly due to a read error. The rearrangement joins TRBV12-3 or TRBV12-4 to TRBJ1-6, with no clear D. The CDR3 consists of 14 residues. CDR3: CASSSTVGKSPLQF. The CDR3 DNA is TGTGCCAGCAGTTCTACAGTGGGAAAATCACCCCTCCAATTT.

As concerns this clonotype: This could be a read error, since a much larger clone is one nucleotide away. J is TRBJ2-5 and V is TRBV11-2; TRBD2 matches 8 bases. In germline, CDR1 is SGHAT, CDR2 FQNNGV. The CDR3 runs to 19 residues. CDR3 sequence: CASSFVSLLTGGRGETQYF. The CDR3 bases are TGTGCCAGTAGCTTTGTTAGCCTTCTAACGGGAGGGCGGGGAGAGACCCAGTACTTC.

About this clonotype itself: One junction end disagrees with the germline gene, perhaps due to a read error. The genes are TRBV29-1 and TRBJ2-3, with 7 nucleotides matching TRBD2. The CDR3 extends over 14 amino acids. Germline V CDR1 and CDR2: SQVTM, ANQGSEA. CDR3 amino acids: CSAERETITDTLYF. CDR3 coding DNA: TGCAGCGCCGAGCGGGAAACAATCACAGATACGCTGTATTTT.

This clonotype was seen repeatedly, ten times or more. The rearrangement uses TRBV5-1 and TRBJ2-3, with D tentatively TRBD2 (6 bases). The CDR3 has 14 amino acids. CDR1 SGHRS and CDR2 YFSETQ come from the germline V gene. The V end lost 0 bases, the J end lost 4 bases, and 9 bases lay between the germline ends. The CDR3 reads CASSLATSADTQYF. The CDR3 DNA follows: TGCGCCAGCAGCTTGGCGACTAGTGCAGATACGCAGTATTTT.

Notes on this clonotype: This could be a read error, since a much larger clone is one nucleotide away. V and J are TRBV5-1 and TRBJ2-5, with 9 bases that match TRBD1. Germline values: CDR1 SGHRS, CDR2 YFSETQ. The V and J ends lost 4 bases and 3 bases, in that order; junction bases with no gene match: 7. The CDR3 runs to 15 residues. The DNA for the CDR3 is TGCGCCAGCAGCCAGACAGGGGGAGAAGAAGAGACCCAGTACTTC. Amino acid sequence: CASSQTGGEEETQYF.

As concerns this clonotype: One end of the junction fails to match germline, which may point to a read error. The chain combines TRBV11-2 with TRBJ2-1; D gene unclear. CDR1 and CDR2 (germline): SGHAT, FQNNGV. This CDR3 is 15 amino acids long. CDR3 region: CASSLDQESYNEQFF. CDR3 nucleotide sequence: TGTGCCAGCAGCTTAGATCAAGAGAGCTACAATGAACAGTTCTTC. The complete variable domain, with remaining parts taken from reference TRBV11-2 and TRBJ2-1, reads EAGVAQSPRYKIIEKRQSVAFWCNPISGHATLYWYQQILGQGPKLLIQFQNNGVVDDSQLPKDRFSAERLKGVDSTLKIQPAKLEDSAVYLCASSLDQESYNEQFFGPGTRLTVL.

The chain combines TRBV4-1 with TRBJ2-1; possible D gene TRBD1, 5 bases. Trimming cost V 6 bases and J 6 bases, with 15 bases left between them. Germline values: CDR1 MGHRA, CDR2 YSYEKL. The CDR3 length is 14 residues. The CDR3 DNA sequence: TGCGCCAGCAGGCAGGATGAAAGGGGCAATGAGCAGTTCTTC. Translated: CASRQDERGNEQFF.

Notes on this clonotype: The missing conserved phenylalanine or tryptophan at the end of this CDR3 makes a read error likely. This rearrangement joins TRBV11-2 to TRBJ2-5; maybe TRBD2 (6 bases). The CDR3 contains 16 residues. Germline CDR1 and CDR2: SGHAT and FQNNGV. CDR3 sequence (DNA): TGTGCCAGCATATCCCGGGACTCGGCCCACCATGAGACCCAGTACTGC. Translating it yields CASISRDSAHHETQYC.

This clonotype has just a few counts. A much larger clone differs by one base, so this may be a read error. The rearrangement joins TRBV4-1 to TRBJ2-1; perhaps TRBD1 as D (5 bases). The CDR3 contains 14 residues. Germline CDR1 reads MGHRA; CDR2 reads YSYEKL. CDR3 amino acids: CASGQDERGNEQFF. As DNA, the CDR3 is TGCGCCAGCGGCCAAGATGAAAGGGGCAATGAGCAGTTCTTC.

A remark on this clonotype: This sequence may be a read error, since a much larger clone differs from it by one base. The V and J genes are TRBV11-2 and TRBJ2-2, with 7 bases matching TRBD2. J was trimmed by 7 bases and V by 4 bases; bases with no gene match: 9. The CDR3 has 15 residues. CDR1 and CDR2 (germline): SGHAT, FQNNGV. CDR3 bases: TGTGCCAGCAGCTACGGGCGGGGGAATGTCGGGGAGCTGTTTTTT. This translates into CASSYGRGNVGELFF. Full variable domain (missing parts from reference TRBV11-2 and TRBJ2-2): EAGVAQSPRYKIIEKRQSVAFWCNPISGHATLYWYQQILGQGPKLLIQFQNNGVVDDSQLPKDRFSAERLKGVDSTLKIQPAKLEDSAVYLCASSYGRGNVGELFFGEGSRLTVL.

Notes on this clonotype: Mismatch with germline at one junction end may stem from a read error. This chain joins TRBV12-3 or TRBV12-4 and TRBJ1-4, with a tentative D call TRBD1 (5 bases). The CDR3 covers 15 residues. The CDR3, as DNA: TGCGCCAGCAGTATGTCCCGGGACCTTAGGGAAAAACTGTTTTTT. This sequence encodes CASSMSRDLREKLFF.

Points on this clonotype: A read error may produce the germline difference seen at one junction end. V usage is TRBV2 and J usage is TRBJ2-7; D possibly corresponds to TRBD2 (5 bases). Germline CDR1 and CDR2: SNHLY and FYNNEI. The CDR3 is 13 amino acids. The CDR3 DNA reads as TGTGCCAGCGGCTATGGGAGCTGGTACGAGAAGTACTTC. As protein: CASGYGSWYEKYF.

The chain employs TRBV5-1 and TRBJ2-2; 8 bases line up with TRBD2. The CDR3 contains 16 residues. V was clipped by 3 bases and J by 7 bases; unmatched bases: 11. Germline V gene sequence: CDR1 SGHRS, CDR2 YFSETQ. DNA of the CDR3: TGCGCCAGCAGCTCAACGCCGGCGGGAGGATACGGGGAGCTGTTTTTT. It yields the protein CASSSTPAGGYGELFF.

This clonotype appeared a few times. The CDR3, as DNA: TGCGCCAGCAGCCAAATGGGACAGGAGCAGTTCTTC. It encodes CASSQMGQEQFF. The V gene is TRBV4-1, the J gene TRBJ2-1; 7 nucleotides agree with TRBD1. CDR1 and CDR2 from the germline V gene are MGHRA and YSYEKL. V lost 2 bases, J lost 10 bases, and 2 bases stayed unmatched. The length of the CDR3 is 12 residues.

Remarks on this clonotype: A read error may produce the germline difference seen at one junction end. The chain couples TRBV5-5 to TRBJ2-7, with D possibly being TRBD1 (6 bases). CDR1 and CDR2 (germline): SGHKS, YYEKEE (reference sequence). This CDR3 spans 15 amino acids. DNA for the CDR3: TGTGCCAACAGCCTACCGGGACAAGCCGCCTACGATCAGTACTTC. Its protein is CANSLPGQAAYDQYF. The full variable domain, with the rest looked up from reference TRBV5-5 and TRBJ2-7, is DAGVTQSPTHLIKTRGQQVTLRCSPISGHKSVSWYQQVLGQGPQFIFQYYEKEERGRGNFPDRFSARQFPNYSSELNVNALLLGDSALYLCANSLPGQAAYDQYFGPGTRLTVT.

About this clonotype itself: At one boundary the junction diverges from the germline segment, which might be a read error. V gene TRBV29-1 combines with J gene TRBJ2-1; D is ambiguous. The CDR3 sequence is 14 residues long. Looked up from germline, CDR1 is SQVTM and CDR2 is ANQGSEA. Here the CDR3 reads CSVALARSYNEQFF. DNA of the CDR3: TGCAGCGTTGCCCTCGCGAGATCATACAATGAACAGTTCTTC.

This clonotype was seen a few times. Being one base from a much bigger clone, this may be a read error. The chain couples TRBV29-1 to TRBJ1-1; D is ambiguous. Germline loops: CDR1 SQVTM, CDR2 ANQGSEA. CDR3 length equals 15 residues. Written as DNA, the CDR3 is TGCAGCGTTGGTGGAGGATGGGGTATGAACACTGTAGCTTTCTTT. Translation: CSVGGGWGMNTVAFF.

Note on this clonotype: Sequence at one end of the junction differs from germline and may be a read error. This chain joins TRBV5-1 and TRBJ1-1; 7 bases map to TRBD1. The CDR3 runs 17 residues. Germline CDR1 SGHRS, CDR2 YFSETQ. CDR3 DNA sequence: TGCGTCAGCAGCGCATCGGGACAGCCTGGAATGAACACTGGAGCTTTCTTT. Protein product: CVSSASGQPGMNTGAFF.

In this sample, this clonotype turned up once. At one boundary the junction diverges from the germline segment, which might be a read error. The CDR3 is CANSPMGLDNEQFF. CDR3 nucleotide sequence: TGTGCCAACAGCCCAATGGGACTTGACAATGAGCAGTTCTTC. The V and J genes are TRBV7-9 and TRBJ2-1; D possibly corresponds to TRBD2 (6 bases). This CDR3 has 14 residues. The V gene's germline CDR1 is SEHNR and CDR2 FQNEAQ (reference sequence). Combining the CDR3 with reference TRBV7-9 and TRBJ2-1 gives the whole variable domain DTGVSQNPRHKITKRGQNVTFRCDPISEHNRLYWYRQTLGQGPEFLTYFQNEAQLEKSRLLSDRFSAERPKGSFSTLEIQRTEQGDSAMYLCANSPMGLDNEQFFGPGTRLTVL.

V and J are TRBV5-4 and TRBJ1-2; the match to TRBD1 covers 12 bases. V was pared by 4 bases and J by 2 bases, with 6 bases of the junction left unmatched. CDR1 and CDR2 from the germline V gene are SGHNT and YYREEE (reference sequence). This CDR3 is built from 16 residues. The CDR3, as DNA: TGTGCCAGCAGCCCGGGACAGGGGGCGCAGAACTATGGCTACACCTTC. It specifies CASSPGQGAQNYGYTF.

This clonotype was seen repeatedly, ten times or more. The rearrangement links TRBV12-3 or TRBV12-4 to TRBJ2-7; D is uncertain. The V gene lost 2 bases and the J gene lost 5 bases, with 7 bases spanning the gap. The CDR3 spans 12 residues. The CDR3 loop is CASSLWSHEQYF. The CDR3 DNA reads as TGTGCCAGCAGTTTATGGTCCCACGAGCAGTACTTC.

This rearrangement joins TRBV11-2 to TRBJ2-2, with D maybe TRBD2 (5 bases). The CDR3 is 19 residues long. V was shortened by 0 bases and J by 0 bases, with 17 bases between the two germline ends. In germline, CDR1 is SGHAT, CDR2 FQNNGV. This CDR3 reads CASSLDRGRVRPNTGELFF. In nucleotides, the CDR3 is TGTGCCAGCAGCTTAGATCGAGGGAGAGTGCGCCCGAACACCGGGGAGCTGTTTTTT.

This chain uses TRBV5-4 with TRBJ2-1; 10 positions match TRBD1. This CDR3 comprises 16 residues. CDR1 is SGHNT and CDR2 is YYREEE in the germline V gene (reference sequence). Germline trimming cut 2 bases from V and 1 base from J; bases unmatched to any gene: 3. The CDR3: CASSFDRGLSYNEQFF. In DNA form, the CDR3 reads TGTGCCAGCAGCTTTGACAGGGGGCTTTCCTACAATGAGCAGTTCTTC.